A single sample gave rise to the 2 T cell receptor beta chains below, sequenced in a study of shared clonotypes between healthy human individuals. Sequenced by immunoSEQ multiplex PCR; TCRdb stores in-frame clones only, minus some. The profile shows about 1 million clones, approximately 72% of them singletons. The sample consisted of memory CD4+ T cells sorted from blood. Subset noted: CD45RA-negative fraction. Every receptor here comes from a man aged 18 to 30 in good health.

In the case of this clone: The same CDR3 is also encoded by other DNA sequences in this sample. The chain is built from TRBV6-1 and TRBJ2-7; tentative D call: TRBD1 (6 bases). The CDR3 spans 14 residues. Germline CDR1 reads MNHNS; CDR2 reads SASEGT. The germline V and J ends were trimmed by 4 bases and 0 bases, with 10 bases remaining between them. The CDR3 sequence: CASSVQGNSYEQYF. The CDR3 nucleotides read TGTGCCAGCAGTGTACAGGGCAACTCCTACGAGCAGTACTTC.

This rearrangement joins TRBV18 to TRBJ2-2; D uncertain. V lost 1 base, J lost 4 bases, and 19 bases lay in between. In germline, CDR1 is KGHSH, CDR2 LQKENI. The CDR3 length is 18 residues. CDR3 protein: CASSPLSPRERATGELFF. The CDR3 DNA sequence: TGTGCCAGCTCACCACTGTCCCCCCGAGAACGAGCCACCGGGGAGCTGTTTTTT.